This TCR beta chain was captured by sequencing in a study of cytomegalovirus exposure and HLA in healthy donors. In the study overall: Genetic ancestry analysis placed about 80% of the roughly 400 donors that were genotyped in the Caucasian-associated cluster. Study-wide results and limits: The study carried out a later analysis of TCR beta sequences. It associated 15,000 to 20,000 of them with specific HLA alleles at a false discovery rate of 0.05. TCR beta sequences reportedly predicted the HLA-A and HLA-B alleles of most subjects accurately. In an earlier analysis, productive rearrangement rates for most beta V segments clustered near 90% or 30%.

PCR used 60 Vbeta primers and 13 Jbeta primers. Only in-frame clones appear in the TCRdb table, and some are missing; sequencing was by immunoSEQ multiplex PCR. The table includes around 130,000 clones, 70% to 90% detected once. Of note for this clone: Its target is not known.

The CDR3 has 11 residues. CDR1 and CDR2 from the germline V gene are DFQATT and SNEGSKA (reference sequence). The receptor was derived from a middle-aged woman in good health and CMV-seronegative. This chain joins TRBV20-1 and TRBJ2-7; possibly TRBD2 for D (6 bases). The specimen sequenced was PBMCs. CDR3: CLPRLAYEQYF. CDR3 bases: TGCCTACCCCGCCTAGCGTACGAGCAGTACTTC.